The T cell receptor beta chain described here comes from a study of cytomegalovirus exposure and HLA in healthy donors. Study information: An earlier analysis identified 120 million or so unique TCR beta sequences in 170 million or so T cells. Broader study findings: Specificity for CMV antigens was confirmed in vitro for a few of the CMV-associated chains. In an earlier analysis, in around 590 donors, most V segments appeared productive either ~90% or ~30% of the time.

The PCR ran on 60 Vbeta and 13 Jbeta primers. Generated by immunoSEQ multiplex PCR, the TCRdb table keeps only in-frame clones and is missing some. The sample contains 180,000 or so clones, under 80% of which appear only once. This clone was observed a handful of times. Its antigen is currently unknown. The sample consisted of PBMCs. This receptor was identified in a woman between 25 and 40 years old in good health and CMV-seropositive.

CDR3 residues: CASSGRGGQGAGEQYF. CDR3 sequence (DNA): TGTGCCAGCAGCGGCCGCGGGGGACAGGGAGCAGGTGAGCAGTACTTC. V is TRBV5-4 and J is TRBJ2-7, with TRBD1 identical over 9 bases. CDR1 is SGHNT and CDR2 is YYREEE in the germline V gene (reference sequence). The CDR3 extends over 16 amino acids. With 4 bases clipped from V and 7 bases from J, the junction kept 15 bases outside the gene matches.